This T cell receptor beta chain was documented in a study of early T cells in non-severe SARS-CoV-2 infection. Study in general: Chains stayed unpaired after sequencing of bulk RNA from unsorted whole blood.

Germline CDR1 reads DFQATT; CDR2 reads SNEGSKA (reference sequence). The CDR3 loop spans 14 amino acids. V shed 5 bases and J shed 0 bases, with 11 bases lying between them. Findings and caveats of the study: Comparison of clonotypes with VDJdb favored anti-spike CD8 responses while missing private and CD4 specificities.

A few counts support this clonotype. The antigen remains undetermined. TCRdb called the 5' RACE reads again in MiXCR, with one record for every CDR3 protein. The table has approximately 48,000 distinct CDR3 sequences, approximately 8.5% seen once. The receptor's source is an adult who was a healthcare worker with PCR-confirmed SARS-CoV-2 infection or an uninfected control (not recorded which). The sequenced material came from whole blood. The gene calls are TRBV20-1 and TRBJ1-5; tentative D call: TRBD1 (5 bases). CDR3 sequence (DNA): TGCAGTGCTCTCAGGGCGTATAGCAATCAGCCCCAGCATTTT. This gives the protein CSALRAYSNQPQHF.